This TCR beta chain was sequenced during a study of persistence of HIV-infected CD4 T cells. Study at large: Median time on suppressive ART was about eight years.

The CDR3 loop spans 15 amino acids. The V gene's germline CDR1 is MRHNA and CDR2 SNTAGT. The germline V and J ends were trimmed by 4 bases and 7 bases, with 16 bases remaining between them. This clone was seen a handful of times. Antigen: not known. The libraries were made with immunoSEQ version 4 in survey mode. Method: immunoSEQ multiplex PCR; TCRdb's copy keeps in-frame clones and lacks some. The data contain approximately 35,000 clones, 82% of them singletons. The stimulus was an HIV-1 Gag 15-mer peptide pool, approximately 0.93 ug/peptide/mL. Sorted nonresponding memory CD4+ T cells were CD40L-negative, CD69-negative, CD45RO-high. For at least 4 years, plasma HIV-1 RNA was undetectable (<50 copies/mL).

The sequence came from an adult with HIV. The donor label of this sample is uncertain. The material sequenced was cultured CD4+ T cells from PBMCs, taken from a patient who received antiretroviral therapy. V usage is TRBV6-4 and J usage is TRBJ2-2; possibly TRBD2 for D (7 bases). CDR3 residues: CASSVSGGPSGELFF. CDR3 sequence (DNA): TGTGCCAGCAGTGTCTCCGGGGGGCCCAGCGGGGAGCTGTTTTTT.